The clone carrying this T cell receptor beta chain was observed at least ten times. The antigen is undetermined. V lost 3 bases and J lost 1, with 10 bases in between. Germline loops: CDR1 DFQATT, CDR2 SNEGSKA (reference sequence). CDR3 length: 13 residues. The record originates from a study of CD8 T cells in ankylosing spondylitis. General observations from the study: Ankylosing spondylitis blood appeared to carry a characteristic TCR beta motif of seven to nine highly homologous variants. Reports say disease-linked clones showed up significantly more in matched ankylosing spondylitis synovial fluid.

Using quantitative 5'-RACE with molecular barcodes, the authors made TCR beta libraries. From the 5' RACE reads, TCRdb called clonotypes with MiXCR, one entry per CDR3 protein. The data show 150,000 to 200,000 distinct CDR3 sequences, approximately 13% seen once. The sequence came from a female donor with ankylosing spondylitis or in good health (not recorded which). Material for sequencing was blood, either unsorted or a sorted T cell fraction (not recorded which). The chain is built from TRBV20-1 and TRBJ2-7, with D possibly TRBD1 on 5 matching bases. The CDR3 is CSASPAGSYEQYF. The CDR3 region has the DNA TGCAGTGCTAGCCCGGCAGGGTCCTACGAGCAGTACTTC.